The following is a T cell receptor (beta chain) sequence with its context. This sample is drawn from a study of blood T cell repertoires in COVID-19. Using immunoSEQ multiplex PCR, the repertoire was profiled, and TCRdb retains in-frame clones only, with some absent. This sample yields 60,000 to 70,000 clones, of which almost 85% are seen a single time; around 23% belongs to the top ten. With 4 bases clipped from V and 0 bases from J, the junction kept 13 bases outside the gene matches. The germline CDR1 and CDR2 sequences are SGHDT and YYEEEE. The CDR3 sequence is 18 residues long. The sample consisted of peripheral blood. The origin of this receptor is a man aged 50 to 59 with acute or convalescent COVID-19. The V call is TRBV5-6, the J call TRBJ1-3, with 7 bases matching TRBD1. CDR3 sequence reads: CASSDTPRGQDSGNTIYF. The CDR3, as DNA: TGTGCCAGCAGCGATACCCCGAGGGGGCAAGACTCTGGAAACACCATATATTTT.